This T cell receptor (beta chain) comes out of a study of CD8 T cells in ankylosing spondylitis. Findings of the study overall: Disease-associated clones were reportedly significantly overrepresented in matched ankylosing spondylitis synovial fluid. Within peripheral blood, clones linked to disease were CD8+ and relatively rare. Within ankylosing spondylitis blood, a TCR beta motif made up of seven or eight highly homologous variants appeared to be characteristic.

Looked up from germline, CDR1 is SGDLS and CDR2 is YYNGEE. This CDR3 has 15 amino acids. J gave up 6 bases and V 0 bases, and 5 bases lay outside the gene matches. Quantitative 5'-RACE with molecular barcodes generated TCR beta libraries. TCRdb re-called the 5' RACE reads through MiXCR, storing one row per CDR3 protein. The sample holds about 360,000 distinct CDR3 sequences, approximately 22% seen once. Remarks on this clonotype: Its antigen is currently unknown.

This chain connects TRBV9 to TRBJ2-3; 9 bases align to TRBD1. The receptor comes from a male donor with ankylosing spondylitis or in good health (not recorded which). The sequencing input was blood, either unsorted or a sorted T cell fraction (not recorded which). Here the CDR3 DNA reads TGTGCCAGCAGCGTAGGGACAGGGGATCTGGATACGCAGTATTTT. Protein sequence: CASSVGTGDLDTQYF.